The TCR beta chain under discussion was sequenced for a study of beta chain features in type 1 diabetes. Across the whole study: No patient-donor differences in age, gender, total cells or subset yield.

Germline V lookup: CDR1 SEHNR, CDR2 FQNEAQ (reference sequence). This CDR3 has 14 amino acids. The germline V and J ends were trimmed by 2 bases and 9 bases, with 14 bases remaining between them. A single heparinised draw of roughly 120 mL on average was taken per donor. Expressed TCRB transcripts were sequenced because the entire RNA isolate underwent reverse transcription. Libraries were prepared by immunoSEQ multiplex PCR; TCRdb keeps only in-frame clonotypes and omits some of them. This sample has under 250,000 clones; about 30% occur once, and the top ten carry around 4%. The sample taken for sequencing was central memory CD4+ T cells from blood. The rearrangement uses TRBV7-9 and TRBJ2-1; D possibly corresponds to TRBD1 (6 bases). The clonotype comes from a man younger than 45 in good health. CDR3 DNA: TGTGCCAGCAGCTTACTACAGGGTGCTGGTGAGCAGTTCTTC. Translated: CASSLLQGAGEQFF.